This T cell receptor beta chain was recovered during a study of cytomegalovirus exposure and HLA in healthy donors (dated by TCRdb to about 2017). A note on the overall study: According to an earlier analysis of 550 to 700 of the donors, 150 million to 200 million T cells yielded approximately 120 million unique TCR beta sequences and roughly 280 Gb of sequence data. Every discovery cohort repertoire had been produced on one sequencing platform. The study combined high-throughput TCR immunosequencing, statistical association of individual TCRs with disease status, and machine learning to predict cytomegalovirus infection status. To study patterns of TCR occurrence, a later analysis re-analyzed previously published TCR beta repertoires from 650 to 750 donors and added high-resolution HLA genotyping. To decide whether each TCR beta V gene segment behaved as functional or pseudogenic, an earlier analysis of over 500 of the donors relied on high-throughput TCR beta sequencing. The aim of the study was to test whether cataloging public T cell receptors could identify signatures of past pathogen exposure. Rather than using new phenotypic data, the later analysis identified candidate immune exposures from TCR beta sequences and from how often those sequences occurred across donors. Four or five DR-DQ haplotypes were handled as single units for association and clustering, since linkage in the cohort was strong. HLA typing covered class I and class II loci at four-digit resolution. A later genetic analysis used genome-wide SNP genotypes for about three fifths of the 666 donors, treating that subset as a discovery cohort. Across approximately 400 genotyped donors of the cohort, an average of approximately 200,000 unique TCR beta nucleotide sequences per donor were sequenced, and 15% to 20% of those sequences were non-productive. The number of donors typed differed by locus, with roughly 629-640 for A, B, C, DRB1 and DQB1, more than 500 for DQA1, about 610 for DPA1, and around 460 for DPB1. Donor age, sex, ethnicity and CMV serostatus were compiled together with the repertoire data. Using immunosequencing, the study profiled T cell repertoires from about 610 subjects and related those repertoires to cytomegalovirus serostatus. Of the roughly 410 genotyped donors, 65% to 90% were placed in the genetic ancestry cluster associated with self-reported Caucasian donors. Roughly 300 gigabases of sequencing data and approximately 85 million unique TCR sequences were included in an early release covering 500 to 750 HLA-typed donors. Besides the first cohort of some 670 subjects, a separate validation cohort made up of roughly 130 different subjects was used.

The study at large found these results: The study listed approximately 160 TCR beta chains as associated with cytomegalovirus. According to the authors, the approach could potentially be generalized to other disease states and immunological phenotypes. Because counts were too low, under 20 rarely observed V segments, including chromosome 9 orphons, were left out of the earlier analysis of 587 of the donors. In a later analysis, TCR association rates were found to vary across HLA loci, with the most associated TCRs seen for DRB1 alleles and the fewest for HLA-C alleles. A later genetic analysis associated a missense DCLRE1C variant with V-gene and J-gene trimming of TCR beta chains, and an independent cohort replicated the association. When HLA alleles, especially DR and DQ, strongly co-occurred, TCR associations were difficult to assign to individual alleles. The sequencing pipeline was judged likely to have produced a cluster of highly shared sequence variants as a technical artifact. A later genetic analysis reported fewer N-insertions in productive TCRs among donors in an Asian-associated ancestry cluster than the approximately 670-donor mean. A further reported finding was that TCR beta sequences accurately predicted the HLA-A and HLA-B alleles for most subjects in the first cohort. Cytomegalovirus status was reported to be diagnosed by the classifier with high specificity and sensitivity in both the original and validation cohorts. According to a later analysis, most CMV-associated TCR beta chains appeared to be HLA-restricted, and the HLA associations seemed to be driven largely by CMV exposure. Some IMGT-functional V segments, including TRBV6-2 and TRBV6-3, could not be distinguished by the 87-base-pair reads and were therefore excluded. In vitro tests confirmed that three of the cytomegalovirus-associated TCR beta chains recognize cytomegalovirus antigens. A later analysis found that HLA-associated TCR beta chains were more clonally expanded and had lower generation probabilities than equally common non-associated chains. Most TCR sequences were seen in very few donors, while some public TCRs were found in many individuals. Linkage disequilibrium might explain the correlated functional status among segregating V segments, but an unknown experimental factor could not be excluded. Because HLA typing was unavailable for some donors at each locus, only the typed subset was used in association tests. Specific HLA alleles were associated with some 15,000 TCR beta sequences at a false discovery rate of 0.05 in a later analysis. Several of the top co-occurrence clusters appeared to be linked to parvovirus B19, influenza, CMV and Epstein-Barr virus, according to a later analysis. In this cohort, only TCR beta chains were sequenced, and detectable features were limited by the absence of alpha or paired-chain data. In an earlier analysis of around 600 of the donors, most TCR beta V segments were observed in productive rearrangements about 90% or about 30% of the time, broadly matching IMGT annotations. Roughly uniform sequencing depth across donors was assumed in presence/absence analyses, although this assumption may not hold. The only immune exposure information available for the cohort was CMV serostatus.

To note about this clone: Which antigen it targets is not known. No clone much larger than this one lies a single base away; base qualities are absent.

Libraries came from the immunoSEQ multiplex PCR assay. A mixture of 60 forward primers for TCR Vbeta segments and 13 reverse primers for TCR Jbeta segments was used in the multiplex PCR. The CDR3 region of rearranged TCR beta genes was amplified from genomic DNA with a multiplex PCR assay. On the Illumina HiSeq System, the amplified TCR beta libraries were sequenced as 87-base-pair reads. The paper's data handling went like this. A later analysis tallied about 77 million unique TCR beta chains across the 666 repertoires, and approximately 11 million of those chains were shared by two or more donors. To remove PCR and sequencing errors, raw reads were error-corrected and collapsed into unique sequences using a nearest-neighbor algorithm that merged closely related sequences. CDR3 sequences were aligned to IMGT reference sequences to assign V, D and J gene segments. For a sequence to be retained, a match of at least six nucleotides to both a V gene segment and a J gene segment was required. A rearrangement counted as productive if the CDR3 had no stop codons and remained in frame with V and J, and every other rearrangement counted as non-productive. Following IMGT convention, CDR3 was defined as the stretch from the second conserved V-encoded cysteine to the conserved J-encoded phenylalanine. The earlier analysis of a few hundred of the donors excluded any sequence lacking an unambiguous match to a single V gene segment. In an earlier analysis of around 600 of the donors, V segments were called functional above 56.7% productive rearrangements and were called segregating when the between-donor standard deviation exceeded 5%. A statistical classification framework was developed to diagnose cytomegalovirus status using the catalog of TCR beta chain sequences. A later analysis assigned V and J genes by comparing TCR nucleotide sequences with IMGT/GENE-DB human TR gene sequences. Using the TCRdist pipeline, a later analysis assigned CDR3 sequences along with most-parsimonious VDJ recombination scenarios. In a later analysis, every TCR beta chain was defined by the combination of its CDR3 amino acid sequence and its V-gene family, and reads without a unique V-gene family were dropped. A later analysis removed 592 highly shared, low-generation-probability nucleotide sequences to deal with suspected cross-contamination and a sequencing artifact. In a later analysis, a clonal expansion index for each public chain was calculated from normalized within-repertoire ranks of inferred template counts. Generation probabilities in a later analysis came from a VDJ recombination model fitted to out-of-frame rearrangements, and those results were checked against IGoR. Hypergeometric tests were used in a later analysis to score TCR-TCR, TCR-HLA and TCR-CMV co-occurrence, with a repertoire-size bias correction applied to the TCR pairs. In a later analysis, false discovery rates were estimated by permuting HLA or CMV assignments 20 times. In a later analysis, co-occurring TCRs were grouped using DBSCAN, and TCRdist sequence similarity was added for clustering within HLA-allele-positive subsets. For co-occurrence clustering, repertoires with fewer than 30,000 or more than 120,000 public chains were excluded, along with 5 or 6 repertoires with anomalous nucleotide sharing. This immuneACCESS table, as held by TCRdb, lists in-frame sequences with V and J called but not all clones. Of the missing ones, under half trace to an unresolved V gene in checked studies; the others have no known cause. The DNA was the basis for D and trimming; V, J and clone size are from that table. The sample table holds more than 70,000 clones, of which approximately 76% were seen once. The ten largest make up under 7% of the sample.

CDR3 length: 14 amino acids, cysteine to phenylalanine. Just the 42-base CDR3 DNA is kept, in frame starting at base 1. V ends up 3 bases short and J 6 bases short, with an unmatched junction base count of 4. According to the germline V gene, CDR1 reads MDHEN and CDR2 reads SYDVKM. The cohort comprised fewer than 750 healthy bone marrow donors. At the time of sampling, every cohort member was nominally healthy, though immune exposures that went unrecorded were likely present. The donor tested CMV seropositive and was one of the 289 seropositive cohort members. Each donor provided a peripheral blood sample, and peripheral blood mononuclear cells were used for TCR beta sequencing. The Qiagen DNeasy Blood Extraction Kit was used to extract genomic DNA from the blood cell samples.

The clonotype was recovered from a young man in good health and CMV-seropositive. Recombination joined TRBV28 with TRBJ2-4, and TRBD2 matches 8 of the central bases. What was sequenced was PBMCs. The DNA reads as follows: TGTGCCAGCAGTTTGGAGCGGGAGTTAAACATTCAGTACTTC. Its product reads: CASSLERELNIQYF.